This passage covers 16 T cell receptor beta chains from one sample sequenced in a study of T cell responses to AZD1222 COVID-19 vaccine. Some clones are missing from TCRdb's copy, which holds only in-frame ones; the method was immunoSEQ multiplex PCR. The sample yields roughly 120,000 clones, more than 80% seen once. The source material was peripheral blood, sampled 28 days after the second AZD1222 dose. Every receptor here comes from an adult who received the AZD1222 COVID-19 vaccine.

The chain combines TRBV10-1 with TRBJ1-4, with D perhaps TRBD1 (5 bases). Germline loops: CDR1 WNHNN, CDR2 SYGVQD (reference sequence). The CDR3 totals 14 residues. Trimming left V 4 bases short and J 8 bases short, with 14 bases between. The CDR3 spells CASSGSGGREKLFF. CDR3 DNA sequence: TGCGCCAGCAGTGGGAGCGGGGGACGAGAAAAACTGTTTTTT.

The chain is built from TRBV2 and TRBJ1-4, with 7 bases that match TRBD1. CDR1 and CDR2 from the germline V gene are SNHLY and FYNNEI. The CDR3 is 17 residues long. The junction had 17 bases not matched to a gene; V was cut back by 6 bases and J by 7 bases. CDR3 sequence: CASRTDRRAARGEKLFF. The CDR3 DNA sequence: TGTGCCAGCAGGACGGACAGGCGTGCTGCGCGCGGTGAAAAACTGTTTTTT.

This clone was found a few times. This rearrangement joins TRBV19 to TRBJ1-5; no clear D. CDR1 is LNHDA and CDR2 is SQIVND in the germline V gene (reference sequence). Trimming cost V 3 bases and J 6 bases, with 15 bases left between them. The CDR3 is 15 residues long. The CDR3 bases are TGTGCCAGTAGTATTCGCGGGGTTGGGAGTCAGCCCCAGCATTTT. Protein product: CASSIRGVGSQPQHF.

This chain links TRBV28 with TRBJ2-5; the D is unclear. Trimming removed 3 bases from V and 5 bases from J, with 16 bases in between. The germline CDR1 and CDR2 sequences are MDHEN and SYDVKM. The CDR3 has 15 residues. The DNA of the CDR3 is TGTGCCAGCAGTTTGGCGTCTAGAAGCGCCGAGACCCAGTACTTC. Its protein is CASSLASRSAETQYF.

The V gene is TRBV5-4, the J gene TRBJ2-1; the D gene is possibly TRBD2 (5 bases). This CDR3 region has 13 residues. Trimming took 4 bases from V and 1 from J, leaving 6 bases between them. Germline V gives CDR1 SGHNT, CDR2 YYREEE (reference sequence). The CDR3 region has the DNA TGTGCCAGCAGCGGGGAGTCCTACAATGAGCAGTTCTTC. Translating gives CASSGESYNEQFF.

This rearrangement joins TRBV3-1 (or the pseudogene TRBV3-2) to TRBJ1-5; D possibly corresponds to TRBD1 (6 bases). The ends were cut back, 1 base at V and 2 bases at J, with 6 bases in the middle. The CDR3 loop spans 14 amino acids. CDR1 is LGHDT, CDR2 YNNKEL, per germline (reference sequence). CDR3 sequence reads: CASSQAGGNQPQHF. The CDR3, as DNA: TGTGCCAGCAGCCAAGCAGGGGGCAATCAGCCCCAGCATTTT.

The chain links TRBV15 to TRBJ1-4; TRBD1 aligns across 7 bases. CDR3 length equals 15 residues. The germline V gene has CDR1 LNHNV and CDR2 YYDKDF (reference sequence). J lost 7 bases, V lost 0 bases, and 5 bases had no gene match. The CDR3, as DNA: TGTGCCACCAGCAGAGACAGGGGGGCAGGTGAAAAACTGTTTTTT. Its protein is CATSRDRGAGEKLFF.

The chain couples TRBV6-7 to TRBJ2-5; 9 bases match TRBD1. TRBV6-7 is classed as an ORF, of uncertain function. This CDR3 is 16 amino acids long. Trimming removed 2 bases from V and 0 bases from J; junction bases left unmatched: 4. This CDR3 is CASSYGDREYQETQYF. CDR3 in DNA: TGTGCCAGCAGTTACGGGGACAGGGAGTACCAAGAGACCCAGTACTTC.

The rearrangement links TRBV7-9 to TRBJ1-2; 7 bases align to TRBD1. This CDR3 is 15 amino acids long. Per the germline V gene, CDR1 is SEHNR and CDR2 is FQNEAQ (reference sequence). V was clipped by 6 bases and J by 9 bases; unmatched bases: 16. CDR3 loop: CASSLGGAGLSSYTF. The CDR3 DNA reads TGTGCCAGCAGTCTAGGGGGCGCGGGCCTTAGTAGCTACACCTTC.

This chain uses TRBV5-6 with TRBJ1-4; D possibly corresponds to TRBD1 (5 bases). The CDR3 is 16 residues long. The germline gives CDR1 SGHDT, CDR2 YYEEEE. Between the trimmed V and J ends, which lost 2 bases and 0 bases, there was a span of 11 bases. CDR3 nucleotide sequence: TGTGCCAGCAGCTTTTATCGACAGTCAACTAATGAAAAACTGTTTTTT. Amino acid sequence: CASSFYRQSTNEKLFF.

This chain uses TRBV2 with TRBJ2-1, with no clear D. The CDR3 runs to 15 residues. Deletions cut 7 bases from V and 3 bases from J, with 16 bases between. CDR1 and CDR2 from the germline V gene are SNHLY and FYNNEI. The CDR3 nucleotides read TGTGCCAGCACGGCCCGCAGGCTAAACTACAATGAGCAGTTCTTC. Amino acid sequence: CASTARRLNYNEQFF.

This rearrangement joins TRBV4-1 to TRBJ2-5; tentative D call: TRBD1 (5 bases). Trimming pared 3 bases from V and 5 bases from J, leaving 13 bases between. There are 14 residues in the CDR3. Looked up from germline, CDR1 is MGHRA and CDR2 is YSYEKL. The CDR3 nucleotides read TGCGCCAGCAGCCATCCTCAGGGTAGGGAGACCCAGTACTTC. It codes for CASSHPQGRETQYF.

The chain has TRBV4-1 and TRBJ2-7, with 9 bases lining up with TRBD2. V shed 1 base and J 0 bases; nucleotides not matched to a gene: 4. Germline V gene sequence: CDR1 MGHRA, CDR2 YSYEKL. The CDR3 spans 16 residues. This chain's CDR3 is CASSQAIAGASYEQYF. The CDR3 nucleotides read TGCGCCAGCAGCCAAGCGATAGCGGGGGCCTCCTACGAGCAGTACTTC.

The V call is TRBV7-9, the J call TRBJ1-5; 9 nucleotides match TRBD1. Per the germline V gene, CDR1 is SEHNR and CDR2 is FQNEAQ (reference sequence). The CDR3 sequence is 16 residues long. The trim removed 1 base at V and 4 bases at J, leaving 5 bases unmatched. The CDR3 is CASSLEGQGKNQPQHF. In DNA form, the CDR3 reads TGTGCCAGCAGCTTAGAGGGACAGGGCAAGAATCAGCCCCAGCATTTT.

This clone was found a few times. J is TRBJ1-2 and V is TRBV25-1, with D possibly being TRBD1 (5 bases). V gave up 3 bases and J gave up 2 bases, with 10 bases separating them. The CDR3 runs to 14 residues. The germline V gene has CDR1 MGHDK and CDR2 SYGVNS. The CDR3 DNA reads TGTGCCAGCAGTGACCTGACAGTGAACTATGGCTACACCTTC. Its translation: CASSDLTVNYGYTF.

This clone appeared a single time. V gene TRBV19 combines with J gene TRBJ1-4, with 8 bases that match TRBD1. V dropped 3 bases and J dropped 4; count of bases not matched to a gene: 1. Germline assignment: CDR1 LNHDA and CDR2 SQIVND (reference sequence). The CDR3 is made up of 14 amino acids. This CDR3 is CASSIGQGNEKLFF. In DNA form, the CDR3 reads TGTGCCAGTAGTATCGGACAGGGTAATGAAAAACTGTTTTTT.